This T cell receptor beta chain comes out of a study of long-term antiretroviral therapy in people with HIV. General study findings and limits: Pre-ART expanded TRB clones stayed dominant throughout, though often decreasing after ART. Increased diversity was seen after ART, yet it remained lower than in transplant donor controls.

The study drew at least one pre-ART and at least two post-ART PBMC samples from every donor. In the United States, treatment was given to all participants with HIV. Version v3.0 of the immunoSEQ assay was performed at survey level. The assay was immunoSEQ multiplex PCR, and TCRdb's table has in-frame clones only and misses some. The sample lists some 25,000 clones; 88% were seen once. As regards this clone: No antigen is known for it.

The CDR3 is 15 amino acids. The V end lost 2 bases, the J end lost 10 bases, and 16 bases lay between the germline ends. CDR1 is SGHRS and CDR2 is YFSETQ in the germline V gene. The sequence was collected from a man aged 30 to 45 with HIV. Sample: unsorted PBMCs, taken almost 4.6 years after starting antiretroviral therapy. The rearrangement uses TRBV5-1 and TRBJ1-6; tentatively, D is TRBD1 (6 bases). This CDR3 is CASSLLRGGGSPLHF. The DNA of the CDR3 is TGCGCCAGCAGCTTACTCCGAGGGGGTGGGTCACCCCTCCACTTT.